This TCR beta chain originates from a study of shared clonotypes between healthy human individuals (dated by TCRdb to 2019 to 2021). In terms of the full investigation: A couple of women and a few men aged 18 to 49 years were included in the cohort. Blood TCR repertoires of a handful of healthy adults were deeply sequenced to estimate repertoire size and the extent of clonotype sharing between individuals. Different laboratories and diverse techniques were used to prepare libraries and sequence TCR repertoires, to increase sequencing depth and limit assay-specific biases. Between about 0.9 and 8.9 billion PBMCs per donor were obtained by leukapheresis. Points the paper makes about the study in general: Pairwise subsampling led to the expectation that sequencing depth would affect the degree of clonotype sharing among donors. The small number of donors limited the genetic and exposure-history diversity represented. Only blood was sampled, and tissue TCR repertoires likely differ from those in blood.

Reading the germline V gene (reference sequence) gives CDR1 GTSNPN and CDR2 SVGIG. V is shortened by 4 bases, J by 1 base, and the region joining them spans 6 bases. The CDR3 has 12 amino acids, counting the end cysteine and phenylalanine. The retained sequence is limited to the CDR3, 36 bases, with the frame set at the first base. In the case of this clone: What this receptor recognizes is not known. No base-level quality is on record; no much larger clone is a single base apart.

Using the deep immunoSEQ assay, TCR CDR3 regions were amplified from genomic DNA by multiplex PCR. Extracted genomic DNA from each cell subset was distributed evenly across all wells of several immunoSEQ 96-well plates, and each plate was treated as a replicate. For unsorted PBMC, each replicate PCR was loaded with roughly 0.3 ug genomic DNA, equivalent to 25,000 to 35,000 T cell genomes. Genomic DNA from unsorted PBMC was sequenced over ten immunoSEQ deep assay plates. The purified libraries were quantified using a Qubit 3.0 fluorometer, sized with a Bioanalyzer 2100, and then quantified again using the KAPA Library Quantification kit. A separate single-read 150-cycle Illumina NextSeq 550 flow cell was used to sequence each immunoSEQ 96-well plate. The study's processing was this. Because the immunoSEQ output included only junctional sequences and no quality scores, the filtering could not be the same as the filtering used for full-length reads. Sequences were annotated with PyIR, a Python wrapper for IgBLAST v1.9, and V/J genes and CDR3 were assigned using IMGT germline references. Reads were removed for weak V/J assignments (E-value above 1e-6), missing CDR3, stop codons, out-of-frame junctions, or ambiguous translated residues. A V3J clonotype was defined by an identical inferred V gene, J gene, and CDR3 amino acid sequence. The percentage overlap between two repertoires was calculated by dividing the number of shared unique clonotypes by the size of the smaller repertoire. Richness of each repertoire was evaluated using RTK rarefaction, the Chao1 estimator, and Recon v2.1 estimates of unobserved clonotypes. TCRdb re-hosts the immuneACCESS table, in-frame sequences only. Its copies lack some clones; in the studies checked, an unresolved V gene accounts for under half of them, and the cause for the rest is not known. V and J calls and clone size follow that table, whereas D and trimming were derived from the DNA. This sample is represented by approximately 470,000 clones; around 73% of them were singletons. 12% of the sample goes to the ten largest clones.

Donors were healthy HIV-negative adults with no recently reported acute infections or vaccinations. All donors were Caucasian adults living in Nashville, Tennessee, USA. For unsorted samples, about 90 million PBMCs were counted and genomic DNA was extracted with the QIAamp DNA Blood Mini kit. After blood collection by leukapheresis, PBMCs were isolated using Ficoll-Histopaque density gradient centrifugation and then cryopreserved in the vapor phase of liquid nitrogen. The sample consisted of PBMCs. This receptor was taken from a woman in her thirties or forties in good health. Some clones in this sample may be carry-over from other donors' samples. The chain joins TRBV30 to TRBJ2-3; a tentative D call is TRBD2 (5 bases match). DNA sequence: TGTGCCTGGACACTAGGCACAGATACGCAGTATTTT. It encodes CAWTLGTDTQYF.